The 21 T cell receptor beta chains listed next were all sequenced from one sample in a study of T cell repertoires in cytomegalovirus infection. TCRdb independently ran MiXCR on the reads; one entry per CDR3 protein. The sample includes roughly 990,000 distinct CDR3 sequences, about 33% of them seen just once. Which antigens these TCRs recognize remains unknown. This material consisted of cultured CD8+ T cells from PBMCs, taken from culture after CMV antigen stimulation. These receptors originate from a human donor in good health (CMV status not recorded). Some clones in this sample may be carry-over from other donors' samples.

As regards this clonotype: A read error may be the cause here, since a much bigger clone is one base away. This chain connects TRBV7-2 to TRBJ2-1; TRBD1 matches at 7 bases. Germline V gene lookup returns CDR1 SGHTA and CDR2 FQGNSA. CDR3 length: 16 amino acids. This CDR3 reads CVSSLGGRVQHNEQFF. The CDR3, as DNA: TGTGTCAGCAGCTTAGGGGGCAGGGTTCAACACAATGAGCAGTTCTTC.

This clonotype has only a few counts. The gene calls are TRBV19 and TRBJ1-5, with 7 bases that match TRBD1. Trimming cost V 7 bases and J 2 bases; bases outside gene matches: 5. This CDR3 spans 14 amino acids. CDR1 and CDR2 from the germline V gene are LNHDA and SQIVND (reference sequence). CDR3: CASNLRGGNQPQHF. The CDR3 DNA is TGTGCCAGTAATCTCAGGGGGGGCAATCAGCCCCAGCATTTT.

This clonotype has only a few counts. The chain has TRBV27 and TRBJ1-2, with D possibly matching TRBD1 (5 bases). The germline CDR1 and CDR2 sequences are MNHEY and SMNVEV (reference sequence). The CDR3 loop spans 13 amino acids. Trimming stripped 5 bases from V and 6 bases from J, with 13 bases between. For the CDR3, the DNA is TGTGCCAGCAGTATGCCGGGGACGGATGGCTACACCTTC. It is translated as CASSMPGTDGYTF.

This clonotype has just a few counts. V usage is TRBV6-5 and J usage is TRBJ1-2; a possible D gene is TRBD1 (5 bases). The CDR3 covers 13 residues. Trimming pared 6 bases from V and 8 bases from J, leaving 16 bases between. Per the germline V gene, CDR1 is MNHEY and CDR2 is SVGAGI. The CDR3 reads CASSQGEPRGYTF. CDR3 nucleotides: TGTGCCAGCAGCCAAGGGGAGCCTCGGGGCTACACCTTC.

In its sample, this clonotype was seen a few times. A junction boundary mismatches the germline segment, possibly from a read error. The chain is built from TRBV7-7 and TRBJ2-2; 13 bases align to TRBD2. This CDR3 comprises 17 residues. Germline V gives CDR1 SSHAT, CDR2 FNYEAQ (reference sequence). The CDR3 DNA reads as TGTGCTAGCAGCCCAGGGACTAGCGGGATGGGGACCGGGGAGCTGTTTTTT. This sequence encodes CASSPGTSGMGTGELFF.

This clonotype was detected a few times. The rearrangement joins TRBV24-1 to TRBJ2-3, with TRBD1 matching 8 bases. This CDR3 has 17 residues. Germline V gene data show CDR1 as KGHDR and CDR2 as SFDVKD. V shed 4 bases, J shed 6 bases, and the junction held 14 bases outside the gene matches. The CDR3 is CATSDPGTGWSSDTQYF. The CDR3 nucleotides read TGTGCCACCAGTGACCCTGGGACAGGCTGGAGTTCGGATACGCAGTATTTT.

This clonotype has a count of ten or more. This chain links TRBV7-2 with TRBJ2-1; possibly TRBD2 for D (6 bases). Trimming cost V 2 bases and J 7 bases, with 15 bases left between them. The CDR3 length is 15 residues. The germline V gene encodes CDR1 SGHTA and CDR2 FQGNSA. The chain's CDR3 is CASSLLASETNEQFF. The CDR3 DNA reads as TGTGCCAGCAGCTTACTGGCTAGCGAAACGAATGAGCAGTTCTTC. Filled out from reference TRBV7-2 and TRBJ2-1, the complete variable domain reads GAGVSQSPSNKVTEKGKDVELRCDPISGHTALYWYRQSLGQGLEFLIYFQGNSAPDKSGLPSDRFSAERTGGSVSTLTIQRTQQEDSAVYLCASSLLASETNEQFFGPGTRLTVL.

The rearrangement joins TRBV6-5 to TRBJ2-5; D is possibly TRBD1 or TRBD2 (5 bases each). CDR1 is MNHEY and CDR2 is SVGAGI in the germline V gene. V was shortened by 0 bases and J by 3 bases, with 8 bases between the two germline ends. The length of the CDR3 is 14 residues. CDR3 DNA: TGTGCCAGCAGTTACTCCGGGGCGGAAGAGACCCAGTACTTC. Residues: CASSYSGAEETQYF.

The chain carries TRBV19 and TRBJ2-1; D is perhaps TRBD2 (5 bases). From germline, CDR1 is LNHDA and CDR2 SQIVND (reference sequence). This CDR3 is 14 amino acids long. Trimming took off 2 bases at V and 5 bases at J, with 10 bases between the two ends. CDR3: CASSIIGRHNEQFF. The CDR3 DNA sequence: TGTGCCAGTAGTATAATAGGGAGACACAATGAGCAGTTCTTC.

This sequence joins TRBV28 and TRBJ2-2; D uncertain. Trimming took 7 bases from V and 2 from J, leaving 26 bases between them. This CDR3 region has 19 residues. Germline V gene sequence: CDR1 MDHEN, CDR2 SYDVKM. CDR3 in DNA: TGTGCCAGCACCCTACGTAGAAACGGCTTGCCCTCTAACACCGGGGAGCTGTTTTTT. The encoded protein is CASTLRRNGLPSNTGELFF.

This clonotype was detected a few times. The rearrangement links TRBV24-1 to TRBJ2-3, with 9 positions matching TRBD1. Trimming cost V 5 bases and J 2 bases; bases outside gene matches: 10. Germline values: CDR1 KGHDR, CDR2 SFDVKD. The CDR3 sequence is 17 residues long. CDR3: CATSALEGQGVTDTQYF. The DNA for the CDR3 is TGTGCCACCAGTGCCCTTGAGGGACAGGGTGTCACAGATACGCAGTATTTT.

This clonotype was recorded at least ten times. This chain joins TRBV7-2 and TRBJ2-2; 8 bases are shared with TRBD2. This CDR3 is 15 amino acids long. V was pared by 3 bases and J by 1 base, with 1 base of the junction left unmatched. The V gene's germline CDR1 is SGHTA and CDR2 FQGNSA. CDR3 sequence reads: CASSLRGVNTGELFF. The CDR3 DNA follows: TGTGCCAGCAGCTTGCGGGGGGTGAACACCGGGGAGCTGTTTTTT. The whole variable domain, filled in from reference TRBV7-2 and TRBJ2-2, reads GAGVSQSPSNKVTEKGKDVELRCDPISGHTALYWYRQSLGQGLEFLIYFQGNSAPDKSGLPSDRFSAERTGGSVSTLTIQRTQQEDSAVYLCASSLRGVNTGELFFGEGSRLTVL.

The table lists this clonotype with a few counts. The chain combines TRBV27 with TRBJ2-7; TRBD2 aligns across 9 bases. The CDR3 runs 16 residues. The junction had 10 bases not matched to a gene; V was cut back by 0 bases and J by 7 bases. Germline CDR1 is MNHEY and CDR2 is SMNVEV (reference sequence). Here the CDR3 reads CASSLSSLAGLGEQYF. The CDR3 DNA is TGTGCCAGCAGTTTATCCTCACTAGCGGGCCTGGGGGAGCAGTACTTC.

This clonotype appeared a few times. The V call is TRBV27, the J call TRBJ1-1, with 9 bases identical to TRBD1. Germline values: CDR1 MNHEY, CDR2 SMNVEV (reference sequence). CDR3 length: 17 amino acids. V trimming: 5 bases; J trimming: 0 bases; junction bases outside the gene matches: 10. CDR3: CASSTTDRGGMNTEAFF. In nucleotides, the CDR3 is TGTGCCAGCAGTACAACGGACAGGGGCGGGATGAACACTGAAGCTTTCTTT.

This clonotype was picked up a small number of times. The chain links TRBV6-1 to TRBJ1-2, with TRBD1 identical over 11 bases. Germline V gene data show CDR1 as MNHNS and CDR2 as SASEGT. This CDR3 spans 14 amino acids. V trimming: 6 bases; J trimming: 8 bases; junction bases outside the gene matches: 8. The CDR3 bases are TGTGCCAGCAGCACCGGGACAGGGGGATTAGGCTACACCTTC. It translates to CASSTGTGGLGYTF.

This clonotype was counted ten times or more. The rearrangement joins TRBV7-3 to TRBJ2-3; 8 bases agree with TRBD1. Losses at the gene ends were 5 bases for V and 2 bases for J; bases not matched to a gene: 6. The germline V gene encodes CDR1 SGHTA and CDR2 FQGTGA. CDR3 size: 15 residues. The chain's CDR3 is CASSPDRGLTDTQYF. The CDR3 coding sequence is TGTGCCAGCAGCCCTGACAGGGGACTCACAGATACGCAGTATTTT.

The sample holds a few counts of this clonotype. The V gene is TRBV10-3, the J gene TRBJ1-1, with D unclear. V was trimmed by 4 bases and J by 1 base, leaving 7 bases between them. The V gene's germline CDR1 is ENHRY and CDR2 SYGVKD. This CDR3 has 13 amino acids. The CDR3: CAISGEGNTEAFF. The CDR3 region has the DNA TGTGCCATCAGTGGTGAGGGGAACACTGAAGCTTTCTTT.

This clonotype was observed a handful of times. This sequence joins TRBV10-3 and TRBJ2-4; D gene ambiguous. The CDR3 runs 14 residues. V was pared by 2 bases and J by 0 bases, with 5 bases between. Germline CDR1 reads ENHRY; CDR2 reads SYGVKD. The CDR3 nucleotides are TGTGCCATCAGTGAGCCGGTAGCCAAAAACATTCAGTACTTC. Translation gives CAISEPVAKNIQYF.

The V call is TRBV2, the J call TRBJ2-7, with unresolved D. CDR3 size: 10 residues. Trimming removed 7 bases from V and 4 bases from J, with 5 bases in between. CDR1 is SNHLY and CDR2 is FYNNEI in the germline V gene. CDR3 sequence (DNA): TGTGCCAGCAATAGTTACGAGCAGTACTTC. It specifies CASNSYEQYF. The full variable domain, its missing parts supplied by reference TRBV2 and TRBJ2-7, is EPEVTQTPSHQVTQMGQEVILRCVPISNHLYFYWYRQILGQKVEFLVSFYNNEISEKSEIFDDQFSVERPDGSNFTLKIRSTKLEDSAMYFCASNSYEQYFGPGTRLTVT.

There are a few counts of this clonotype. This chain joins TRBV12-5 and TRBJ1-3; a possible D gene is TRBD1 (6 bases). Per germline, CDR1 LGHNT and CDR2 FRNRAP. V was shortened by 3 bases and J by 4 bases, with 16 bases between the two germline ends. The CDR3 runs 16 residues. CDR3 DNA sequence: TGTGCTAGTGGTTTTTGGACAGAGTCAGAAGGAAACACCATATATTTT. Protein: CASGFWTESEGNTIYF. The entire variable domain, with the rest obtained from reference TRBV12-5 and TRBJ1-3, is as follows: DARVTQTPRHKVTEMGQEVTMRCQPILGHNTVFWYRQTMMQGLELLAYFRNRAPLDDSGMPKDRFSAEMPDATLATLKIQPSEPRDSAVYFCASGFWTESEGNTIYFGEGSWLTVV.

This clonotype was counted many times. This chain uses TRBV7-3 with TRBJ1-1; TRBD1 matches at 10 bases. J gave up 4 bases and V 5 bases, and 4 bases lay outside the gene matches. CDR1 is SGHTA, CDR2 FQGTGA, per germline. CDR3 length: 14 residues. The CDR3 DNA follows: TGTGCCAGCAGCATGACAGGGGGCGGCACTGAAGCTTTCTTT. Translating it yields CASSMTGGGTEAFF. Full variable domain (remainder filled in from reference TRBV7-3 and TRBJ1-1): GAGVSQTPSNKVTEKGKYVELRCDPISGHTALYWYRQSLGQGPEFLIYFQGTGAADDSGLPNDRFFAVRPEGSVSTLKIQRTERGDSAVYLCASSMTGGGTEAFFGQGTRLTVV.